The 17 T cell receptor beta chains listed next were all sequenced from one sample in a study of regulatory T cells in long-lasting Graves disease. Sequencing libraries for TCR beta were prepared with iRepertoire HTBI primers and Arm-PCR of CDR3 regions. TCRdb ran MiXCR on the multiplex PCR reads and lists one entry per CDR3 protein. The sample has about 470,000 distinct CDR3 sequences; roughly a fifth are singletons. Time point given: persistent/refractory GD, antithyroid drugs over 5 years with positive TRAb. The TCR library was made from RNA extracted from PBMCs. Material: peripheral blood mononuclear cells (PBMCs), obtained when the disease was refractory, from a patient treated with antithyroid drugs. Receptors originate from a female donor with Graves disease.

With regard to this clonotype: Mismatch with germline at one junction end may stem from a read error. The rearrangement uses TRBV15 and TRBJ1-5; a possible D gene is TRBD1 (5 bases). This CDR3 region has 16 residues. Germline CDR1 and CDR2: LNHNV and YYDKDF (reference sequence). The CDR3 protein is CAASRDWGILEQPQHF. In nucleotides, the CDR3 is TGTGCCGCCAGCAGAGATTGGGGGATCCTGGAACAGCCCCAGCATTTT.

This clonotype was counted between two and nine times. This CDR3 is CASSLRTSGRTGELFF. In DNA, the CDR3 is TGTGCCAGCAGCTTACGGACTAGCGGGCGCACCGGGGAGCTGTTTTTT. The chain recombines TRBV11-2 with TRBJ2-2; 11 bases agree with TRBD2. Trimming removed 2 bases from V and 4 bases from J; junction bases left unmatched: 3. This CDR3 has 16 residues. Germline V gives CDR1 SGHAT, CDR2 FQNNGV.

The chain uses TRBV3-1 and TRBJ2-1, with 7 positions matching TRBD2. CDR1 and CDR2 from the germline V gene are LGHDT and YNNKEL (reference sequence). With 0 bases clipped from V and 4 bases from J, the junction kept 9 bases outside the gene matches. The CDR3 covers 17 residues. CDR3 sequence reads: CASSQDQGSGLYNEQFF. Written as DNA, the CDR3 is TGTGCCAGCAGCCAAGATCAAGGTAGCGGGCTTTACAATGAGCAGTTCTTC.

This clonotype was recorded many times. The chain has TRBV6-5 and TRBJ1-2; D call uncertain. CDR3 size: 13 residues. CDR1 and CDR2 (germline): MNHEY, SVGAGI. The V gene lost 0 bases and the J gene lost 8 bases, with 10 bases spanning the gap. This chain's CDR3 is CASSYSGAGGYTF. DNA of the CDR3: TGTGCCAGCAGTTACTCGGGTGCCGGGGGCTACACCTTC.

In this sample, this clonotype turned up many times. This chain joins TRBV5-6 and TRBJ2-7; 9 nucleotides align to TRBD1. Losses at the gene ends were 4 bases for V and 3 bases for J; bases not matched to a gene: 2. Germline CDR1 reads SGHDT; CDR2 reads YYEEEE. The CDR3 consists of 13 residues. The CDR3 reads CASSRDRDYEQYF. CDR3 DNA: TGTGCCAGCAGCAGGGACAGGGACTACGAGCAGTACTTC.

The CDR3 is CASSLPGQGYSLVDIQYF. The CDR3 region has the DNA TGTGCCAGCAGTTTACCGGGACAGGGTTATTCCTTAGTGGACATTCAGTACTTC. This chain uses TRBV28 with TRBJ2-4; 9 bases map to TRBD1. Trimming took 2 bases from V and 8 from J; bases not matched to a gene: 16. This CDR3 is 18 amino acids long. Germline CDR1 reads MDHEN; CDR2 reads SYDVKM. Together with reference TRBV28 and TRBJ2-4, the CDR3 gives the full variable domain: DVKVTQSSRYLVKRTGEKVFLECVQDMDHENMFWYRQDPGLGLRLIYFSYDVKMKEKGDIPEGYSVSREKKERFSLILESASTNQTSMYLCASSLPGQGYSLVDIQYFGAGTRLSVL.

The rearrangement joins TRBV29-1 to TRBJ2-7; TRBD1 matches at 8 bases. Germline V gives CDR1 SQVTM, CDR2 ANQGSEA. The CDR3 contains 14 residues. V gave up 1 base and J gave up 0 bases; unmatched junction bases: 2. CDR3 residues: CSVEGQGASYEQYF. Here the CDR3 DNA reads TGCAGCGTTGAAGGCCAGGGGGCCTCCTACGAGCAGTACTTC.

This clonotype was seen at least ten times. CDR3 nucleotide sequence: TGTGCCAGCAGCCAAGCACCAGGCCTTGGTACCCAGTACTTC. Protein sequence: CASSQAPGLGTQYF. The chain recombines TRBV3-1 with TRBJ2-5; unclear D gene. Per germline, CDR1 LGHDT and CDR2 YNNKEL (reference sequence). The V end lost 1 base, the J end lost 8 bases, and 14 bases lay between the germline ends. This CDR3 region has 14 residues.

The chain carries TRBV24-1 and TRBJ2-7, with no clear D. Germline V lookup: CDR1 KGHDR, CDR2 SFDVKD. Trimming removed 12 bases from V and 0 bases from J, with 17 bases in between. This CDR3 region has 14 residues. The CDR3 region has the DNA TGTGCCGTCCCTCCTGAGCCAACCTCCTACGAGCAGTACTTC. This gives the protein CAVPPEPTSYEQYF.

This clonotype was seen at least ten times. The rearrangement uses TRBV28 and TRBJ1-1; D is unclear. Germline CDR1 is MDHEN and CDR2 is SYDVKM. Trimming cost V 4 bases and J 1 base, with 13 bases left between them. The CDR3 consists of 15 residues. DNA for the CDR3: TGTGCCAGCAGTTCCCCCAGCAGCCCGAACACTGAAGCTTTCTTT. This encodes CASSSPSSPNTEAFF.

The V and J genes are TRBV28 and TRBJ2-1; 12 positions agree with TRBD2. Losses at the gene ends were 3 bases for V and 8 bases for J; bases not matched to a gene: 5. This CDR3 has 15 residues. CDR1 is MDHEN, CDR2 SYDVKM, per germline. The CDR3 sequence is CASSLTSGSFYEQFF. As DNA, the CDR3 is TGTGCCAGCAGTTTGACTAGCGGGAGTTTCTATGAGCAGTTCTTC.

The chain carries TRBV27 and TRBJ2-2, with 12 bases lining up with TRBD2. There are 16 residues in the CDR3. Germline lookup yields CDR1 MNHEY and CDR2 SMNVEV (reference sequence). The V and J ends lost 3 bases and 7 bases, in that order; junction bases with no gene match: 6. CDR3: CASSFLAGGLNGELFF. CDR3 in DNA: TGTGCCAGCAGTTTCCTAGCGGGGGGGCTTAACGGGGAGCTGTTTTTT.

About this clonotype: A much larger clone differs by one base, so this may be a read error. The rearrangement joins TRBV29-1 to TRBJ2-7; 11 bases map to TRBD1. CDR1 is SQVTM, CDR2 ANQGSEA, per germline. The CDR3 spans 12 residues. Trimming cost V 7 bases and J 7 bases; bases outside gene matches: 6. The CDR3 loop is CSARGTGGEQYF. The CDR3 coding sequence is TGCAGCGCGCGGGGGACAGGGGGTGAGCAGTACTTC.

This clonotype was seen repeatedly, ten times or more. The chain links TRBV12-3 or TRBV12-4 to TRBJ1-2; 8 nucleotides align to TRBD1. CDR3 length equals 15 residues. V gave up 0 bases and J gave up 4 bases; unmatched junction bases: 4. CDR3 bases: TGTGCCAGCAGTTTAGCGGACAGGGAGATCTATGGCTACACCTTC. Translation gives CASSLADREIYGYTF.

This clonotype was picked up many times. The genes are TRBV6-1 and TRBJ1-2; no definite D call. The V gene's germline CDR1 is MNHNS and CDR2 SASEGT. The CDR3 is made up of 14 amino acids. Trimming stripped 7 bases from V and 3 bases from J, with 15 bases between. CDR3 in amino acids: CASNDLPLDYGYTF. CDR3 nucleotide sequence: TGTGCCAGCAACGACTTACCCCTGGACTATGGCTACACCTTC.

The table lists this clonotype with a few counts. The V gene is TRBV19, the J gene TRBJ1-4; 7 bases map to TRBD1. The CDR3 runs 16 residues. J was trimmed by 4 bases and V by 4 bases; bases with no gene match: 9. Germline V gives CDR1 LNHDA, CDR2 SQIVND (reference sequence). For the CDR3, the DNA is TGTGCCAGTAGTACAGACAGGGTGGCGTTTAATGAAAAACTGTTTTTT. Its translation is CASSTDRVAFNEKLFF.

In this sample, this clonotype turned up many times. The chain couples TRBV6-5 to TRBJ2-7; tentative D call: TRBD1 (5 bases). CDR1 MNHEY and CDR2 SVGAGI come from the germline V gene. Between the trimmed V and J ends, which lost 2 bases and 6 bases, there was a span of 17 bases. The CDR3 consists of 15 residues. The CDR3 DNA sequence: TGTGCCAGCAGTTACGTAGGGGCATCGTCGTTCGAGCAGTACTTC. Residues: CASSYVGASSFEQYF.